Listed below are T cell receptor beta chains from one sample, sequenced in a study of blood T cells in healthy people across ages. One entry per CDR3 protein results from TCRdb running MiXCR on the 5' RACE reads. The sample has approximately 490,000 distinct CDR3 sequences; under 30% are singletons. These same data were also listed under a study on T cells of mothers and their children.

Sequenced sample: blood. The receptors were sampled from a boy younger than 18 in good health. The CDR3 runs from the conserved cysteine through the conserved F or W. The D gene is left open where the match is weak.

CASSPGQGVTNTEAFF	TRBJ1-1	TRBD1	TRBV4-3
CASSLQPGTANYGYTF	TRBJ1-2	TRBD1	TRBV28
CASSGGTGSSYEQYF	TRBJ2-7	TRBD1	TRBV7-9
CASSPPGGLDSGNTIYF	TRBJ1-3	-	TRBV28
CASSLVQNEKLFF	TRBJ1-4	-	TRBV11-2
CASSVVSTDTQYF	TRBJ2-3	-	TRBV9
CASSPGRSNEKLFF	TRBJ1-4	-	TRBV5-4
CASSVAPDQTGELFF	TRBJ2-2	-	TRBV9
CASSQLPGQGSDTQYF	TRBJ2-3	TRBD1	TRBV4-3
CSAISGSSYNEQFF	TRBJ2-1	TRBD2	TRBV20-1
CSVDGPGANEQFF	TRBJ2-1	-	TRBV29-1
CASRPGSEEKLFF	TRBJ1-4	-	TRBV28
CSAFFREQFF	TRBJ2-1	-	TRBV29-1
CASSQDSGGAYEQYF	TRBJ2-7	TRBD2	TRBV4-3
CASSAGQGREQYF	TRBJ2-7	TRBD1	TRBV5-1
CASRLEQGLWNTEAFF	TRBJ1-1	-	TRBV6-1
CASSVQRSGGNEQFF	TRBJ2-1	-	TRBV7-2
CASSLKGWGGGTEAFF	TRBJ1-1	-	TRBV7-3
CASSLAGPIYNEQFF	TRBJ2-1	-	TRBV7-9
CASSPGTLLHEQYF	TRBJ2-7	-	TRBV4-3
CASSYTSGRSGELFF	TRBJ2-2	TRBD2	TRBV11-2
CASRGRDLSYEQYF	TRBJ2-7	TRBD2	TRBV11-1
CASSLDGDYGYTF	TRBJ1-2	-	TRBV5-1
CSVFPDGYTF	TRBJ1-2	-	TRBV29-1
CSASLAVEQYF	TRBJ2-7	-	TRBV20-1
CSARDRESILNYGYTF	TRBJ1-2	-	TRBV20-1
CASSLEIFGQGYNEQFF	TRBJ2-1	TRBD1	TRBV11-2
CASSRSPGVSIQYF	TRBJ2-4	-	TRBV7-2
CASSPARDRTYGYTF	TRBJ1-2	-	TRBV7-2
CSVVGDRTNEKLFF	TRBJ1-4	TRBD1	TRBV29-1
CASSPGRTGAGNTIYF	TRBJ1-3	TRBD1	TRBV4-3
CASSQQTGTRSIQYF	TRBJ2-4	TRBD1	TRBV3-1
CASSFGAGPDTQYF	TRBJ2-3	-	TRBV28
CASSLGGLGPTQYF	TRBJ2-5	TRBD1	TRBV12-3/TRBV12-4
CASSLDRGRWYF	TRBJ2-3	TRBD1	TRBV7-3
CASIPGTNYEQYF	TRBJ2-7	-	TRBV6-1
CSARVPTRETEAFF	TRBJ1-1	-	TRBV20-1
CASSLEGLTEAFF	TRBJ1-1	-	TRBV5-1
CASLGWFGQSNTEAFF	TRBJ1-1	-	TRBV7-2
CAAKGEREPDTQYF	TRBJ2-3	TRBD2	TRBV10-3
CASSPQGGWYNSPLHF	TRBJ1-6	-	TRBV27
CASSSPLTGPRFF	TRBJ2-5	-	TRBV27
CASSYSWSSGTYEQYF	TRBJ2-7	TRBD2	TRBV6-5
CASSFGIGAGNTEAFF	TRBJ1-1	-	TRBV5-5
CASSPLQGTHQETQYF	TRBJ2-5	-	TRBV18
CASSFLDLNTGELLF	TRBJ2-2	-	TRBV5-1